The 22 T cell receptor beta chains listed next were all sequenced from one sample in a study of T cell repertoires in cytomegalovirus infection. Each CDR3 protein is one row after TCRdb ran MiXCR on the reads. The top ten clones hold roughly 8.9% of a sample with 200,000 to 300,000 distinct CDR3 sequences, roughly 13% of them seen once. The material sequenced was PBMCs. All receptors derive from a human donor in good health (CMV status not recorded). Some clones in this sample may be carry-over from other donors' samples.

This clonotype was observed at least ten times. CDR3 bases: TGTGCCAGCAGCGCCTACACGATCGGCGGGGAGCTGTTTTTT. As protein: CASSAYTIGGELFF. This chain links TRBV7-2 with TRBJ2-2, with D unresolved. Germline CDR1 and CDR2: SGHTA and FQGNSA. V dropped 5 bases and J dropped 7 bases, with 14 bases sitting between them. CDR3 length equals 14 residues.

This clonotype was counted at least ten times. The gene calls are TRBV7-2 and TRBJ1-2, with TRBD1 identical over 9 bases. J gave up 7 bases and V 5 bases, and 8 bases lay outside the gene matches. CDR1 SGHTA and CDR2 FQGNSA come from the germline V gene. This CDR3 has 14 residues. The CDR3 coding sequence is TGTGCCAGCAGCCGGGACAGGGATTTGGGTGGCTACACCTTC. This sequence encodes CASSRDRDLGGYTF.

This clonotype was observed at least ten times. The chain joins TRBV28 to TRBJ2-5; TRBD1 is a possible D gene (5 bases). The CDR3 spans 15 residues. The V gene lost 7 bases and the J gene lost 2 bases, with 17 bases spanning the gap. Germline V gives CDR1 MDHEN, CDR2 SYDVKM. CDR3 in DNA: TGTGCCAGCATGTCAAGCACAGGACAACAAGAGACCCAGTACTTC. Residues: CASMSSTGQQETQYF.

This clonotype has only a few counts. V and J are TRBV7-9 and TRBJ2-1; either TRBD1 or TRBD2 may supply D (5 bases each). CDR1 and CDR2 from the germline V gene are SEHNR and FQNEAQ (reference sequence). V was shortened by 5 bases and J by 10 bases, with 15 bases between the two germline ends. This CDR3 comprises 13 residues. CDR3 sequence (DNA): TGTGCCAGCAGCGTGTGGGGGACGAGAGAGCAGTTCTTC. It specifies CASSVWGTREQFF.

The gene calls are TRBV19 and TRBJ2-5; TRBD2 is a possible D gene (5 bases). V lost 5 bases and J lost 4, with 11 bases in between. CDR3 length: 13 residues. The V gene's germline CDR1 is LNHDA and CDR2 SQIVND (reference sequence). The CDR3 reads CASSPGLIETQYF. The CDR3 DNA is TGTGCCAGTAGTCCCGGACTGATAGAGACCCAGTACTTC.

This clonotype was observed many times. The chain employs TRBV6-2 or TRBV6-3 and TRBJ2-3, with D possibly being TRBD2 (6 bases). CDR1 and CDR2 from the germline V gene are MNHEY and SVGEGT. This CDR3 has 14 residues. V lost 5 bases and J lost 4, with 13 bases in between. DNA of the CDR3: TGTGCCAGCAGTGTGGCGGGGAGGTCAGATACGCAGTATTTT. Encoded protein: CASSVAGRSDTQYF.

The chain combines TRBV12-3 or TRBV12-4 with TRBJ2-5; possible D gene TRBD1, 5 bases. V was clipped by 4 bases and J by 1 base, with 13 bases between them. The CDR3 covers 15 residues. Here the CDR3 reads CASSSLGQGQETQYF. CDR3 nucleotide sequence: TGTGCCAGCAGTTCACTGGGGCAGGGCCAAGAGACCCAGTACTTC.

This clonotype was detected only once. A much larger clone differs by one base, so this may be a read error. V and J are TRBV6-5 and TRBJ1-1, with D unresolved. The germline V gene has CDR1 MNHEY and CDR2 SVGAGI. This CDR3 comprises 15 residues. This CDR3 is CANSPTDPGKTEAFF. As DNA, the CDR3 is TGTGCCAACAGTCCGACGGACCCTGGGAAGACTGAAGCTTTCTTT.

The chain recombines TRBV28 with TRBJ1-2; a possible D gene is TRBD1 (5 bases). The V gene lost 1 base and the J gene lost 8 bases, with 17 bases spanning the gap. CDR3 length equals 15 residues. Germline loops: CDR1 MDHEN, CDR2 SYDVKM. This CDR3 is CASSLSSAGGTGYTF. The CDR3 region has the DNA TGTGCCAGCAGTTTATCCTCCGCGGGGGGAACGGGCTACACCTTC.

This clonotype has a handful of counts. The chain is built from TRBV5-5 and TRBJ1-1; D is perhaps TRBD1 (5 bases). This CDR3 spans 13 amino acids. Trimming left V 4 bases short and J 8 bases short, with 15 bases between. The germline V gene encodes CDR1 SGHKS and CDR2 YYEKEE (reference sequence). The CDR3 spells CASSPSLSGEAFF. CDR3 nucleotides: TGTGCCAGCAGCCCATCGCTGTCAGGGGAAGCTTTCTTT.

This clonotype was counted ten times or more. The chain has TRBV20-1 and TRBJ2-7; 11 bases match TRBD2. Germline CDR1 DFQATT, CDR2 SNEGSKA (reference sequence). Losses at the gene ends were 4 bases for V and 3 bases for J; bases not matched to a gene: 5. The CDR3 has 14 residues. This chain's CDR3 is CSATGTSGYYEQYF. The DNA for the CDR3 is TGCAGTGCTACCGGGACTAGCGGTTACTACGAGCAGTACTTC.

This clonotype was seen many times. The V and J genes are TRBV7-2 and TRBJ1-2; 9 bases line up with TRBD1. Germline V gives CDR1 SGHTA, CDR2 FQGNSA. J lost 8 bases, V lost 3 bases, and 16 bases had no gene match. The CDR3 has 17 amino acids. Here the CDR3 DNA reads TGTGCCAGCAGCTTGGGCCACCCGGGGACAGGGAGAGTCGGCTACACCTTC. Translation: CASSLGHPGTGRVGYTF. The variable domain in full, with the rest retrieved from reference TRBV7-2 and TRBJ1-2, is GAGVSQSPSNKVTEKGKDVELRCDPISGHTALYWYRQSLGQGLEFLIYFQGNSAPDKSGLPSDRFSAERTGGSVSTLTIQRTQQEDSAVYLCASSLGHPGTGRVGYTFGSGTRLTVV.

Only a few counts were recorded for this clonotype. The chain recombines TRBV20-1 with TRBJ2-1, with 11 bases lining up with TRBD2. The CDR3 covers 14 residues. The V and J ends lost 6 bases and 3 bases, in that order; junction bases with no gene match: 4. Per germline, CDR1 DFQATT and CDR2 SNEGSKA (reference sequence). CDR3 sequence: CSALTSGGYNEQFF. DNA of the CDR3: TGCAGTGCCCTTACTAGCGGGGGCTACAATGAGCAGTTCTTC.

This clonotype was detected many times. This CDR3 reads CASSRTGTEQYF. The CDR3 bases are TGTGCCAGCAGTCGAACAGGGACGGAGCAGTACTTC. V and J are TRBV7-9 and TRBJ2-7, with a weak D call TRBD1 (6 bases). In germline, CDR1 is SEHNR, CDR2 FQNEAQ (reference sequence). The V and J ends lost 6 bases and 7 bases respectively, with 13 bases between them. The CDR3 is 12 amino acids.

In its sample, this clonotype was seen many times. V usage is TRBV20-1 and J usage is TRBJ1-5; D is perhaps TRBD1 (5 bases). The germline V and J ends were trimmed by 2 bases and 4 bases, with 18 bases remaining between them. The CDR3 extends over 16 amino acids. CDR1 and CDR2 from the germline V gene are DFQATT and SNEGSKA (reference sequence). The CDR3 DNA reads TGCAGTGCTAGAAGGGAGACAGTCTCTAGGAATCAGCCCCAGCATTTT. Translated: CSARRETVSRNQPQHF.

This clonotype was observed a handful of times. The chain uses TRBV20-1 and TRBJ2-1; D perhaps matches TRBD1 (6 bases). The CDR3 has 13 residues. Germline CDR1 DFQATT, CDR2 SNEGSKA (reference sequence). Trimming shortened V by 7 bases and J by 7 bases, and 17 bases separated the two germline ends. The CDR3 reads CSVATAQGNEQFF. The CDR3 nucleotides are TGCAGTGTCGCCACAGCCCAGGGGAATGAGCAGTTCTTC.

This clonotype was observed many times. This chain uses TRBV12-5 with TRBJ2-3; D possibly corresponds to TRBD2 (6 bases). CDR3 size: 13 residues. Trimming took 6 bases from V and 2 from J, leaving 9 bases between them. Germline-derived CDR1 and CDR2 are LGHNT and FRNRAP. CDR3 in amino acids: CASGGLNTDTQYF. The CDR3 DNA follows: TGTGCTAGTGGCGGACTAAACACAGATACGCAGTATTTT.

This clonotype was seen repeatedly, ten times or more. The chain has TRBV7-9 and TRBJ1-1, with D uncertain. V lost 11 bases and J 1 base, leaving 11 bases between the germline ends. CDR1 and CDR2 from the germline V gene are SEHNR and FQNEAQ (reference sequence). This CDR3 contains 12 residues. The CDR3 nucleotides read TGTGCCTCAGCGAGTGGGAACACTGAAGCTTTCTTT. The encoded protein is CASASGNTEAFF.

This clonotype was counted a few times. The J gene is TRBJ2-7, the V gene TRBV5-1; 10 bases are a match to TRBD2. The germline gives CDR1 SGHRS, CDR2 YFSETQ. The CDR3 is 17 amino acids. The V segment lost 0 bases and the J segment 2 bases; nucleotides outside the gene matches: 8. Written as DNA, the CDR3 is TGCGCCAGCAGCTTGGGATTAGCGGGAGGTCAAACCTACGAGCAGTACTTC. This encodes CASSLGLAGGQTYEQYF.

Concerning this clonotype itself: A clone one base away is much larger, so this may be a read error. This rearrangement joins TRBV6-2 or TRBV6-3 to TRBJ2-3; TRBD1 matches 9 bases. The V and J ends lost 6 bases and 2 bases, in that order; junction bases with no gene match: 6. CDR3 length: 15 amino acids. Per the germline V gene, CDR1 is MNHEY and CDR2 is SVGEGT. This CDR3 reads CASRIGTGNTDTQYF. The CDR3 region has the DNA TGTGCCAGCAGGATCGGGACAGGGAACACAGATACGCAGTATTTT.

This clonotype was recorded a few times. The chain links TRBV6-6 to TRBJ2-7; D is uncertain. This CDR3 is built from 14 residues. V dropped 5 bases and J dropped 3 bases, with 14 bases sitting between them. CDR1 is MNHNY, CDR2 SVGAGI, per germline (reference sequence). The CDR3 is CASSPSLPFYEQYF. CDR3 DNA sequence: TGTGCCAGCAGTCCCTCCCTGCCCTTCTACGAGCAGTACTTC.

DNA of the CDR3: TGTGCCAGCAGCCAGGCTACTTGGCGGGAGAGGTCCGGGGAGCTGTTTTTT. Encoded protein: CASSQATWRERSGELFF. The chain couples TRBV14 to TRBJ2-2, with TRBD2 matching over 7 bases. With V trimmed by 3 bases and J by 6 bases, 13 bases remained unmatched. The germline V gene has CDR1 SGHDN and CDR2 FVKESK. The CDR3 length is 17 residues.